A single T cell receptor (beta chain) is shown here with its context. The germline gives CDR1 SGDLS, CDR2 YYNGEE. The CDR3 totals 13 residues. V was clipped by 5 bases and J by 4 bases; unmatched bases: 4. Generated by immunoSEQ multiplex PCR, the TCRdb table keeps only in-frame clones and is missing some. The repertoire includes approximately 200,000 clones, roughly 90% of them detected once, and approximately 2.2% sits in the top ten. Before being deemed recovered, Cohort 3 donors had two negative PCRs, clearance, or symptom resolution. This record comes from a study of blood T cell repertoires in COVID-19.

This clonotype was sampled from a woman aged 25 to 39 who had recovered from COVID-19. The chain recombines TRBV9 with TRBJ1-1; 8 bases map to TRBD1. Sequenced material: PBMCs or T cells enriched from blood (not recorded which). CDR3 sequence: CASSPTGGTEAFF. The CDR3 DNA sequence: TGTGCCAGCAGTCCTACAGGGGGCACTGAAGCTTTCTTT.